This section outlines one TCR beta chain sequence together with its context. Its antigen remains undetermined. No base quality values were provided; no much bigger clone lies one nucleotide off. Looking up the germline V gene yields CDR1 SGDLS and CDR2 YYNGEE. The CDR3 spans 14 residues, from the cysteine through the phenylalanine. This entry keeps only the CDR3 DNA: 42 bases, framed from base 1. Trimming costs V 4 bases and J 4 bases, and their ends lie 14 bases apart. Ficoll-Paque density gradient centrifugation was used to isolate PBMCs. Sequenced using an Illumina NovaSeq 6000. cDNA libraries for TCRalpha and TCRbeta were prepared by 5'RACE using constant-segment primers, with sample barcodes and unique molecular identifiers added. RNA was extracted from every sample with Trizol reagent. Libraries were amplified in two PCR steps, with a second sample barcode and Illumina TruSeq adapters added in the second step. Libraries were sequenced on an Illumina NovaSeq with 2 x 150 bp paired-end reads. As for the authors' bioinformatics: With migec v1.2.7, reads were demultiplexed and then collapsed into UMI-guided consensus sequences. Using mixcr v2.1.11, the UMI consensuses were aligned to TRA and TRB V and J templates and assembled into clonotypes. Expanded or contracted clonotypes were those called significant by both edgeR and NoisET, with noise models trained on biological replicates. edgeR calls used a false discovery rate-adjusted p below 0.01 and a log2 fold-change threshold of 1. As an exploratory analysis of dynamics, PCA with hierarchical clustering was applied to max-normalized trajectories of the 1000 most abundant clonotypes. Each responding clone was given a CD4 or CD8 phenotype based on the CD4+ and CD8+ repertoires, which had been sequenced separately. TCRdb passed the public sequencing reads through fastp at Q25 and MiXCR, retaining productive beta sequences. Each CDR3 protein gets just one entry, which takes the most common genes and DNA from the rows behind it. TCRdb, not the original authors, processed these V and J calls. The sample records a few hundred thousand distinct CDR3 sequences, around 28% of which are singletons. The ten top clones hold about 13% of the sample.

These data come from a study of T-cell memory formation after mild COVID-19 (dated by TCRdb to about 2021). Background on the whole study: TCR sequence clusters from the two donors were found to be largely donor specific. T-cell clones expanding and contracting after mild COVID-19 in two donors were tracked by longitudinal TCRalpha and TCRbeta repertoire sequencing. The cohort was made up of two young adult volunteers, one female and one male, who were previously healthy.

Beyond this particular receptor, the publication reports: Whether the second-wave clones peaking on day 37 were SARS-CoV-2 specific was not confirmed. From day 15 to 85, contracting clones showed balanced CD4/CD8 phenotypes, whereas a second wave of clones that expanded from day 15 to 37 leaned towards CD4+. Only two mild cases were covered in the study, and larger cohorts including severe cases with pre-infection samples were considered necessary. Contracting CD4+ clones appeared mostly in the CM and EM memory subsets, whereas CD8+ clones were enriched in EMRA. Some responding clones were detected in pre-infection memory, suggesting pre-existing cross-reactive memory T cells joined the SARS-CoV-2 response.

The sequenced sample was PBMCs or a T cell subset sorted from them (not recorded which). Recombination joined TRBV9 with TRBJ1-1, with the D gene call left open. The source is an adult woman who had mild COVID-19 (a few samples of this study predate the infection). The sample titles of this study are shuffled in the database, so cell type and time point are left out; the donor was told from shared clones. The CDR3 reads as follows: CASSPPPPGTEAFF. The nucleotide sequence is given as TGTGCCAGCAGCCCCCCACCCCCGGGCACTGAAGCTTTCTTT.